This T cell receptor (beta chain) was retrieved from a study of vaccination and CD4 T cells after COVID-19. Background on the study: Among convalescent patients, a few were sampled at day 14 and at days 161 to 241 post-vaccination.

The time point is: late sampling 161 to 241 days after vaccination in three convalescent patients. Trimming took off 6 bases at V and 1 base at J, with 10 bases between the two ends. The germline gives CDR1 SGHTA, CDR2 FQGTGA. This CDR3 has 13 amino acids. TCRdb independently ran MiXCR on the PCR reads; one entry per CDR3 protein. The repertoire holds about 39,000 distinct CDR3 sequences, about 35% seen once, with 5.8% in the top ten. This TCR came from a human donor who had recovered from COVID-19. The chain carries TRBV7-3 and TRBJ2-7; D gene uncertain. The material sequenced was CD4+ T cells from blood, taken about 7 months after SARS-CoV-2 vaccination. For the CDR3, the DNA is TGTGCCAGCAGTCTCTCGGGTTCCTACGAGCAGTACTTC. This sequence encodes CASSLSGSYEQYF.